Sequencing of this TCR beta chain was carried out in a study of PD-1 blockade in classical Hodgkin lymphoma. Study results and limitations: What drove the repertoire differences, possibly disease activity or prior therapy, has not been defined. Some patients began nivolumab under 1 year after ASCT. These patients were excluded from later analyses. Reports described newly diagnosed patients as having lower baseline TCR diversity than healthy donors.

This clone was seen only once. The antigen is unknown. Following autologous stem cell transplantation, relapse occurred in every patient, and exposure to brentuximab vedotin varied. Each best response was a complete response, a partial response or progressive disease. V shed 7 bases and J shed 0 bases, with 12 bases lying between them. The CDR3 loop spans 14 amino acids. Germline V gene data show CDR1 as MNHNS and CDR2 as SASEGT. Libraries were prepared by immunoSEQ multiplex PCR; TCRdb keeps only in-frame clonotypes and omits some of them. The repertoire has under 40,000 clones, less than 85% of them found once; the top ten carry roughly 16%.

The sequence came from a human donor with classical Hodgkin lymphoma. The V call is TRBV6-1, the J call TRBJ2-5; D is unresolved. Material: peripheral blood mononuclear cells (PBMCs), obtained before the second cycle of nivolumab. Here the CDR3 reads CASNYADYQETQYF. In DNA form, the CDR3 reads TGTGCCAGCAACTACGCAGACTACCAAGAGACCCAGTACTTC.